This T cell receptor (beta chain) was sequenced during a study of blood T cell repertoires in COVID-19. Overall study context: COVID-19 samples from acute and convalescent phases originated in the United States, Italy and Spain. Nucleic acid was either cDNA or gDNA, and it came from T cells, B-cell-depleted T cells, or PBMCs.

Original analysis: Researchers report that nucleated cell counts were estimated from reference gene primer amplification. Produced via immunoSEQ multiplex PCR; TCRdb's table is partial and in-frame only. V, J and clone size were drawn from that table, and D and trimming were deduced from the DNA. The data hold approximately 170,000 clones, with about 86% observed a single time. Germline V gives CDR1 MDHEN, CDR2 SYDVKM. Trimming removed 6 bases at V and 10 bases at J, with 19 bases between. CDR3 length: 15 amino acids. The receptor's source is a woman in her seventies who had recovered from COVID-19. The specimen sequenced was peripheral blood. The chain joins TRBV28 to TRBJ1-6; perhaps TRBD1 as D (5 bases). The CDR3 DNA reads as TGTGCCAGCAGCCCAGGGAAAAGGGGTTACTCACCCCTCCACTTT. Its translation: CASSPGKRGYSPLHF.